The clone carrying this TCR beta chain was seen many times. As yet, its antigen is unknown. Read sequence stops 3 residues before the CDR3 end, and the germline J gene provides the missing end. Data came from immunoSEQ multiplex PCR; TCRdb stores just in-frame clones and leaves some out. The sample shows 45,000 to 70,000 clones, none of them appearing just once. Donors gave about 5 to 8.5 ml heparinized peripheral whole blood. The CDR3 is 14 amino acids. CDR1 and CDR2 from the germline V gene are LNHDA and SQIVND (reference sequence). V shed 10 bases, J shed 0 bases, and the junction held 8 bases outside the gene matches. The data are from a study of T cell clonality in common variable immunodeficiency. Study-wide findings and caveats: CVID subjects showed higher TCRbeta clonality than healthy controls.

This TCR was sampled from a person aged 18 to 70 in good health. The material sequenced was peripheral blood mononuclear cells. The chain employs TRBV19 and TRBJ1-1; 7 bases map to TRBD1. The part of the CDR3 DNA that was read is TGTGCCATCCGGGACAGTGATATGAACACTGAA. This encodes CAIRDSDMNTE. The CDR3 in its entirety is CAIRDSDMNTEAFF.